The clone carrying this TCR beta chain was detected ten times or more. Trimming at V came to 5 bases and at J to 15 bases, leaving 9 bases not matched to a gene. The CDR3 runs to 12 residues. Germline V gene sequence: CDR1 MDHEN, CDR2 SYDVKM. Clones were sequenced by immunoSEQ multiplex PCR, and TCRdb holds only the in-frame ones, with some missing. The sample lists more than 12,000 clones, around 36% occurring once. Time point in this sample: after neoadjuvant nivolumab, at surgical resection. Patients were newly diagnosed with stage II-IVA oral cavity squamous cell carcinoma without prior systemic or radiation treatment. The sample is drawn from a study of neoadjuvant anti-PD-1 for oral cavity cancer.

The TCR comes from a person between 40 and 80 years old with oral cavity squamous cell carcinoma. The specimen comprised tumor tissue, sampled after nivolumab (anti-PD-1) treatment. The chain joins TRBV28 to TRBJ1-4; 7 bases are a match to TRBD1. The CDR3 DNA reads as TGTGCCAGCAGTATTGCCGACGGGACAGTGTTTTTT. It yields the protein CASSIADGTVFF.